This T cell receptor (beta chain) derives from a study of glioma-infiltrating T cells. This clonotype was counted many times. Its specificity is not known. Per germline, CDR1 DFQATT and CDR2 SNEGSKA (reference sequence). Unmatched junction bases numbered 1, after V lost 4 bases and J lost 2 bases. The CDR3 totals 14 residues. Study-wide points: CDR3 overlap between tissue and blood was very small. Above-expected tissue-blood divergence occurred in all gliomas, most in low-grade ones.

The iRepertoire nested amplicon-rescue multiplex PCR amplified TCR alpha and beta CDR3s from RNA. For one-step reverse transcription and amplification, 100-400 ng of tissue mRNA or PBMC total RNA was used. MiXCR, applied by TCRdb to the multiplex PCR reads, yields one record per CDR3 protein. The data show 12,000 or so distinct CDR3 sequences, about 26% seen once. Sequencing used glioma tissue, nonneoplastic brain tissue, or PBMCs (not recorded which). The gene calls are TRBV20-1 and TRBJ2-7, with TRBD2 identical over 14 bases. This clonotype was obtained from a human donor with low-grade glioma or glioblastoma, undergoing nonglioma brain surgery, or in good health (not recorded which). The CDR3 loop is CSATTSGGAYEQYF. CDR3 nucleotide sequence: TGCAGTGCTACGACTAGCGGGGGGGCCTACGAGCAGTACTTC.